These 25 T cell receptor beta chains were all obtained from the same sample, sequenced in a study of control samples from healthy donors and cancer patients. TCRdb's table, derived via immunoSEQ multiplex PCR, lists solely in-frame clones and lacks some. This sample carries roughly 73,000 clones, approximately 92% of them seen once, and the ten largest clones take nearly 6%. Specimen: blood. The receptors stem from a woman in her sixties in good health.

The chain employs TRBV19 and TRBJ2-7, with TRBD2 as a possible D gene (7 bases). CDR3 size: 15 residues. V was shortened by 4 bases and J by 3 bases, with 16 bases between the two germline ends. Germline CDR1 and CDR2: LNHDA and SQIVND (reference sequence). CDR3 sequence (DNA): TGTGCCAGTAGTAGGGGGGGACAAGCCAGCTACGAGCAGTACTTC. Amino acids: CASSRGGQASYEQYF.

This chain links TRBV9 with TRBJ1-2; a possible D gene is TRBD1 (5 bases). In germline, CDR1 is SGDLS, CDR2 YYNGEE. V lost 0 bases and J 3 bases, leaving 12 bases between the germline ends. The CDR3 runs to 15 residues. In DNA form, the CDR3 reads TGTGCCAGCAGCGTAGCTCCCAGGGTTGACTATGGCTACACCTTC. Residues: CASSVAPRVDYGYTF.

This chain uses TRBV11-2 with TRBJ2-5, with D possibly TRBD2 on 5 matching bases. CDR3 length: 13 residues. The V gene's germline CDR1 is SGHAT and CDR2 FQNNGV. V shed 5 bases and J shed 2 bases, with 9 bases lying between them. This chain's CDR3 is CASSEGLQETQYF. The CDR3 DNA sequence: TGTGCCAGCAGCGAGGGATTACAAGAGACCCAGTACTTC.

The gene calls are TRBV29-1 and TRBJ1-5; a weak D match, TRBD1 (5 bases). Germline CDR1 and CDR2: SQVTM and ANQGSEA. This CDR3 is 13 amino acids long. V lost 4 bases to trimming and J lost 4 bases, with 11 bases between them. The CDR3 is CSVASGKNQPQHF. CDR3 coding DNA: TGCAGCGTTGCTTCAGGGAAGAATCAGCCCCAGCATTTT.

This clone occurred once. CDR3 loop: CASSPQSAGGPYEQYF. DNA for the CDR3: TGTGCCAGCTCACCACAATCGGCGGGAGGTCCCTACGAGCAGTACTTC. V gene TRBV18 combines with J gene TRBJ2-7; TRBD2 aligns across 8 bases. V trimming: 1 base; J trimming: 2 bases; junction bases outside the gene matches: 7. The CDR3 contains 16 residues. CDR1 and CDR2 (germline): KGHSH, LQKENI. Drawing the rest from reference TRBV18 and TRBJ2-7, the complete variable domain is NAGVMQNPRHLVRRRGQEARLRCSPMKGHSHVYWYRQLPEEGLKFMVYLQKENIIDESGMPKERFSAEFPKEGPSILRIQQVVRGDSAAYFCASSPQSAGGPYEQYFGPGTRLTVT.

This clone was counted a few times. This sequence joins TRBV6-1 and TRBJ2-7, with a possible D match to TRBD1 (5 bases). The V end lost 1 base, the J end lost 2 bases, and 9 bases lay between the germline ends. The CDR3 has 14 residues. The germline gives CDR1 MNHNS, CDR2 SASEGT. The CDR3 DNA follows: TGTGCCAGCAGTGAAGAGGGGCCCACCTACGAGCAGTACTTC. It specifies CASSEEGPTYEQYF.

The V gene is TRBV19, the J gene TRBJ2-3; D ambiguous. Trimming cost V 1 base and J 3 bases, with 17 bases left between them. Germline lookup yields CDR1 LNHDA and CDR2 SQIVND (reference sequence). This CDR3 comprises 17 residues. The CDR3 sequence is CASSIGDGREGTDTQYF. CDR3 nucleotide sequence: TGTGCCAGTAGTATAGGAGACGGGCGAGAAGGAACAGATACGCAGTATTTT.

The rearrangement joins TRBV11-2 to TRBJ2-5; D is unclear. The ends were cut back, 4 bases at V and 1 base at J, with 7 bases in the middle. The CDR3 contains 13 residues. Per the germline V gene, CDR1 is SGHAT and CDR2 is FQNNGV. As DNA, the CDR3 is TGTGCCAGCAGCTCGACACTCCAAGAGACCCAGTACTTC. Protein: CASSSTLQETQYF. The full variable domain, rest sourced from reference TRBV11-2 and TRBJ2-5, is EAGVAQSPRYKIIEKRQSVAFWCNPISGHATLYWYQQILGQGPKLLIQFQNNGVVDDSQLPKDRFSAERLKGVDSTLKIQPAKLEDSAVYLCASSSTLQETQYFGPGTRLLVL.

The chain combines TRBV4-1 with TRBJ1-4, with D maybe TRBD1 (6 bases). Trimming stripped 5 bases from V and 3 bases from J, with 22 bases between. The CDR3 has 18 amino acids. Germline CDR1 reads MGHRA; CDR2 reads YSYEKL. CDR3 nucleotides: TGCGCCAGCAGCAATATTCACAGGGTGAAAGGGGCTAATGAAAAACTGTTTTTT. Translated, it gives CASSNIHRVKGANEKLFF.

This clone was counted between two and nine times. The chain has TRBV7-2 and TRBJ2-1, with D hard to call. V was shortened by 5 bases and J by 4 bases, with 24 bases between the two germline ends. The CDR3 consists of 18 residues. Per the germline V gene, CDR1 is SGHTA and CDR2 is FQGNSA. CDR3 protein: CASSLIKLTLDVYNEQFF. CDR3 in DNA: TGTGCCAGCAGCCTAATTAAACTCACACTGGATGTTTACAATGAGCAGTTCTTC.

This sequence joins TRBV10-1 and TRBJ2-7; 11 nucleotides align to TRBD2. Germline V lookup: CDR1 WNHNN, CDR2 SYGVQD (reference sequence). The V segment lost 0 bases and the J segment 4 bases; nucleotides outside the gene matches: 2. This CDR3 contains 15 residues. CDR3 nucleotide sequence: TGCGCCAGCAGTGAGTCGTCTAGCGGGAGGTACGAGCAGTACTTC. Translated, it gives CASSESSSGRYEQYF.

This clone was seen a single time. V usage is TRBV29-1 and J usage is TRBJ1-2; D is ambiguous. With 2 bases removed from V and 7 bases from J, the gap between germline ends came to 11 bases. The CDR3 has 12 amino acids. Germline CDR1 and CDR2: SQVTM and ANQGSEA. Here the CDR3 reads CSVEKCLLGYTF. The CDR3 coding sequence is TGCAGCGTTGAAAAGTGTCTCCTTGGCTACACCTTC.

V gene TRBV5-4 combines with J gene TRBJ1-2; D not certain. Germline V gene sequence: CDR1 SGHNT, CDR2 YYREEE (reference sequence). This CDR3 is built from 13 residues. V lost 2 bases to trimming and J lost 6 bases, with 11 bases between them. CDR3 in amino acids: CASSFKGSNGYTF. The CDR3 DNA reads TGTGCCAGCAGCTTCAAGGGATCAAATGGCTACACCTTC.

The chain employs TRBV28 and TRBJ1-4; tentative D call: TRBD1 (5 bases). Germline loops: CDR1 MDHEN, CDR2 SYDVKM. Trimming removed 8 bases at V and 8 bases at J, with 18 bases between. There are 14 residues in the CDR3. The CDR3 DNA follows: TGTGCCAGCGGTCCCGGGACGGACTGGGAAAAACTGTTTTTT. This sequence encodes CASGPGTDWEKLFF.

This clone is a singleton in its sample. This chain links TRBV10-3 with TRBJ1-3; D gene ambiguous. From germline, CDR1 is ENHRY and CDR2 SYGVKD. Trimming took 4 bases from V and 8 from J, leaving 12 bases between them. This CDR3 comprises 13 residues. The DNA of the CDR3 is TGTGCCATCAGTGCATCCCTTGTGGACACCATATATTTT. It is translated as CAISASLVDTIYF.

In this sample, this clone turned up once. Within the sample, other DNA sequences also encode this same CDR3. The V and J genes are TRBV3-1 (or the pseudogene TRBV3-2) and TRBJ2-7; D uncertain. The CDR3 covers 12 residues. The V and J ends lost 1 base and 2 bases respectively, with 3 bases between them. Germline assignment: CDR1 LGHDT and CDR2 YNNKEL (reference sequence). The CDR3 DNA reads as TGTGCCAGCAGCCAAGGTACCTACGAGCAGTACTTC. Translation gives CASSQGTYEQYF.

The chain's CDR3 is CASSQEGTLNEQYF. In DNA, the CDR3 is TGTGCCAGCAGCCAAGAGGGGACACTCAACGAGCAGTACTTC. This chain joins TRBV3-1 (or the pseudogene TRBV3-2) and TRBJ2-7, with D possibly matching TRBD1 (6 bases). The CDR3 sequence is 14 residues long. V lost 0 bases, J lost 5 bases, and 11 bases lay in between. Germline CDR1 reads LGHDT; CDR2 reads YNNKEL (reference sequence).

CDR3 coding DNA: TGTGCCAGCAACAGCAATCAGCCCCAGCATTTT. Translation: CASNSNQPQHF. This chain links TRBV28 with TRBJ1-5, with unresolved D. The CDR3 contains 11 residues. In germline, CDR1 is MDHEN, CDR2 SYDVKM. Trimming cost V 7 bases and J 1 base, with 2 bases left between them.

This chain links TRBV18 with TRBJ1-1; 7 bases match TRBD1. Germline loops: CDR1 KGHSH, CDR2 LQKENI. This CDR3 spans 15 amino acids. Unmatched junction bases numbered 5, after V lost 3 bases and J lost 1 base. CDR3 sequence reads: CASSPRRTGNTEAFF. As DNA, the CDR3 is TGTGCCAGCTCACCGCGCCGGACAGGGAACACTGAAGCTTTCTTT.

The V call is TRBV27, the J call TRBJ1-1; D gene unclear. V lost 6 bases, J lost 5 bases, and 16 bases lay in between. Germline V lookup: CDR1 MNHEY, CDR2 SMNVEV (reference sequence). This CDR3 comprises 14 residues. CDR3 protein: CASSVSYGWTEAFF. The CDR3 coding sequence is TGTGCCAGCAGCGTTTCTTATGGGTGGACTGAAGCTTTCTTT.

CDR3 amino acids: CASSLVVGAGFREKLFF. CDR3 in DNA: TGTGCCAGCAGCTTAGTTGTTGGGGCTGGTTTTCGTGAAAAACTGTTTTTT. V and J are TRBV7-2 and TRBJ1-4; maybe TRBD1 (5 bases). Germline V CDR1 and CDR2: SGHTA, FQGNSA. The CDR3 covers 17 residues. V shed 1 base and J shed 7 bases, with 19 bases lying between them.

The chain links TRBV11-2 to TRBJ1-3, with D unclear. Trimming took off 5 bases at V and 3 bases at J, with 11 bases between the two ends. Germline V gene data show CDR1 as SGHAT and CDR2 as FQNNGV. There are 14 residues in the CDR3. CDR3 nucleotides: TGTGCCAGCAGCCAACTAAGAGGTGGAAACACCATATATTTT. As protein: CASSQLRGGNTIYF.

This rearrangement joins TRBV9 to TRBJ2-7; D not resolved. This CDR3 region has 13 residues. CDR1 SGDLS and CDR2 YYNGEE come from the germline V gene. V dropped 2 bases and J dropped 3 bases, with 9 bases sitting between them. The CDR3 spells CASSVPPFYEQYF. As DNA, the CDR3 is TGTGCCAGCAGCGTGCCCCCATTCTACGAGCAGTACTTC.

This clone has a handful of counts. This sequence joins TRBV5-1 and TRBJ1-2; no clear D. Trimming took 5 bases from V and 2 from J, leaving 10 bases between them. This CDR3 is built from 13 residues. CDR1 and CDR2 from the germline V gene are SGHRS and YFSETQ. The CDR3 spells CASSRRANYGYTF. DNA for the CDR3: TGCGCCAGCAGTCGGAGGGCGAACTATGGCTACACCTTC.

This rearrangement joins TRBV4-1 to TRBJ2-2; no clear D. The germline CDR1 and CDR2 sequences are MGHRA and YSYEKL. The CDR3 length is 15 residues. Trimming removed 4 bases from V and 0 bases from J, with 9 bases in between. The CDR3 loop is CASSPRNSNTGELFF. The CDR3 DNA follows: TGCGCCAGCAGCCCAAGAAACTCGAACACCGGGGAGCTGTTTTTT.